A selection of T cell receptor beta chains follows, all from one sample in a study of T-cell reconstitution after alpha-beta-depleted transplantation in children. TCRdb independently ran MiXCR on the PCR reads; one entry per CDR3 protein. The data contain 640,000 or so distinct CDR3 sequences, 16% of them singletons. The specimen comprised PBMCs from the stem cell graft donor, sampled from the stem cell graft. These receptors were obtained from a human donor who donated a stem cell graft to a child with acute myeloid leukemia. Each CDR3 is given with its conserved first and last residue. Fields, in order: V gene, clone size, D gene, J gene, CDR3 DNA, CDR3 protein. The D gene is left open where the match is weak. Not every row has a clone size; where given, it reads once, few, many or a size class.

TRBV7-2	many	-	TRBJ2-7	TGTGCCAGCAGCTTACGTCGACAGGGAGGCGAGCAGTACTTC	CASSLRRQGGEQYF
TRBV6-1	many	TRBD2	TRBJ2-1	TGTGCCAGCCGACAACTAGCGGGGGGGTCCTACAATGAGCAGTTCTTC	CASRQLAGGSYNEQFF
TRBV5-1	-	-	TRBJ2-1	TGCGCCAGCAGCCCACGGAGGGACAATGAGCAGTTCTTC	CASSPRRDNEQFF
TRBV20-1	-	-	TRBJ2-3	TGCAGTGCTAGAGGCTCAGGGAAACACTCTAGCACAGATACGCAGTATTTT	CSARGSGKHSSTDTQYF
TRBV5-1	-	-	TRBJ2-2	TGCGCCAGCAGCTTGGCCCAGGGACGGAGAACCGGGGAGCTGTTTTTT	CASSLAQGRRTGELFF
TRBV30	-	-	TRBJ1-5	TGTGCCTGTGGCCGCCGGGGGCGCGGAGGTCAGCCCCAGCATTTT	CACGRRGRGGQPQHF
TRBV7-9	few	TRBD2	TRBJ2-1	TGTGCCAGCAGCTCACAGTCAACAGGCGGGGGGCAGTTCTTC	CASSSQSTGGGQFF
TRBV20-1	many	TRBD2	TRBJ2-3	TGCAGTGCTGAGGCCTGGAGCGGGGGGGCCGCAAGCACAGATACGCAGTATTTT	CSAEAWSGGAASTDTQYF
TRBV20-1	-	-	TRBJ2-3	TGCAGTGCTAGAGCGCCGGGGGCTGGAGTAGATACGCAGTATTTT	CSARAPGAGVDTQYF
TRBV7-9	few	-	TRBJ2-5	TGTGCCAGCAGCTTACATAGCCTAGCATCTAAAGAGACCCAGTACTTC	CASSLHSLASKETQYF
TRBV29-1	many	TRBD1	TRBJ1-5	TGCAGCGTCGGACAGGGGCTATATCAGCCCCAGCATTTT	CSVGQGLYQPQHF
TRBV7-9	-	-	TRBJ1-1	TGTGCCAGCGGGGCGGGGGGCACTGAAGCTTTCTTT	CASGAGGTEAFF
TRBV5-5	-	-	TRBJ1-1	TGTGCCAGCAGCTTCGGGGGGATCACTGAAGCTTTCTTT	CASSFGGITEAFF
TRBV5-1	-	TRBD2	TRBJ2-1	TGCGCCAGCAGCTTGGAAACTAGCGAGATCCCCTACAATGAGCAGTTCTTC	CASSLETSEIPYNEQFF
TRBV20-1	many	TRBD2	TRBJ2-3	TGCAGTGCTAGAGGGCTAGCGGGGATAAGCACAGATACGCAGTATTTT	CSARGLAGISTDTQYF
TRBV5-1	-	-	TRBJ1-6	TGCGCCAGCAGCATTGCCGGGACCGCGGGTAATTCACCCCTCCACTTT	CASSIAGTAGNSPLHF
TRBV20-1	many	-	TRBJ2-5	TGCAGTGCTAGATATAGGGAGACCCAGTACTTC	CSARYRETQYF
TRBV20-1	few	TRBD1	TRBJ2-2	TGCAGTGCTAGATACAGGGGTGCGTCCGGGGAGCTGTTTTTT	CSARYRGASGELFF
TRBV20-1	many	TRBD1	TRBJ1-5	TGCAGTGCCCAGGGGGCTGTGGGGAATCAGCCCCAGCATTTT	CSAQGAVGNQPQHF
TRBV5-1	-	-	TRBJ2-1	TGCGCCAGCAGCCAAGGGTTGACCCCCCCCAATGAGCAGTTCTTC	CASSQGLTPPNEQFF